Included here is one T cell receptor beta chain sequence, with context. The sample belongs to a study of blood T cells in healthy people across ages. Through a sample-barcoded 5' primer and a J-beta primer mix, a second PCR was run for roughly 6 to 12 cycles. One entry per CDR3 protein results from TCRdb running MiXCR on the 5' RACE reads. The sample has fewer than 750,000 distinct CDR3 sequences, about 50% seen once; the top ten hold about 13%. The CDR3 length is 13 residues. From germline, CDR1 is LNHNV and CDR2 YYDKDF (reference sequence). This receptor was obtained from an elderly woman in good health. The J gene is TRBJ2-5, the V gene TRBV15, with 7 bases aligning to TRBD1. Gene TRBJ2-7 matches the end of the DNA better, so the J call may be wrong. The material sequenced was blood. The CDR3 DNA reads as TGTGCCACCAGCCAAGGGACAGTATACGAGCAGTACTTC. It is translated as CATSQGTVYEQYF.